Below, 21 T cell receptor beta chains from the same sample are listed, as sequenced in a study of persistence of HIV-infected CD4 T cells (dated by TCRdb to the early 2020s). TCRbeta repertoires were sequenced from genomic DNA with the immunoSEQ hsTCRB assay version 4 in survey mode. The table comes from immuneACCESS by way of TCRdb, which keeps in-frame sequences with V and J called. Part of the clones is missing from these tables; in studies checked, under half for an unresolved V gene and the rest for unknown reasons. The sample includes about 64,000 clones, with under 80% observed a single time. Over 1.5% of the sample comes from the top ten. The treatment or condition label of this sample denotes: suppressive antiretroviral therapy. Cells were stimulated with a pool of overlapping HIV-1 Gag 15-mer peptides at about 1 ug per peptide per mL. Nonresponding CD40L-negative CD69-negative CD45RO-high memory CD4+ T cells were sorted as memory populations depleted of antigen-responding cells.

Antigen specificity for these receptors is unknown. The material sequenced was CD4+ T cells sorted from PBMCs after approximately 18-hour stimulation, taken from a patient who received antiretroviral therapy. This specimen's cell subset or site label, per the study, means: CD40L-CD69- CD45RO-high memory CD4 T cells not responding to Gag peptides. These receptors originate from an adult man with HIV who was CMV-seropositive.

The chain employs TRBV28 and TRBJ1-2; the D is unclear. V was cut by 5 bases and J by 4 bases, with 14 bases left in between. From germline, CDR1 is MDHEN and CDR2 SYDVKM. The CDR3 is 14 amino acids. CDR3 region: CASSTYPRGYGYTF. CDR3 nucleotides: TGTGCCAGCAGTACCTACCCCCGGGGCTATGGCTACACCTTC.

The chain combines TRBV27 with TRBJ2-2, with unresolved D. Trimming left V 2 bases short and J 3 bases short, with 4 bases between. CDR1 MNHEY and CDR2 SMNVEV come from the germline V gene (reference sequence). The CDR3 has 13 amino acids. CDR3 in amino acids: CASSLIDTGELFF. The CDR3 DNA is TGTGCCAGCAGTTTAATAGACACCGGGGAGCTGTTTTTT.

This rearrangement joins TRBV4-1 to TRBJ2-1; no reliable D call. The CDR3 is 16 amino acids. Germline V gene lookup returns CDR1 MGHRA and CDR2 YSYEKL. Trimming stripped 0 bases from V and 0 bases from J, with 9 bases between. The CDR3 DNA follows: TGCGCCAGCAGCCAAGAGGTGGCGGTCTCCTACAATGAGCAGTTCTTC. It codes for CASSQEVAVSYNEQFF.

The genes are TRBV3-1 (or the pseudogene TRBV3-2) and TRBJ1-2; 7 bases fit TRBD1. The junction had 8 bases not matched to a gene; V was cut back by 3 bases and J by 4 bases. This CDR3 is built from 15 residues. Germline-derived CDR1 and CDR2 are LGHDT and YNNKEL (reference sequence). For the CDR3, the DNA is TGTGCCAGCAGCCAGAGGAGACAGGGCAGCTATGGCTACACCTTC. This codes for CASSQRRQGSYGYTF.

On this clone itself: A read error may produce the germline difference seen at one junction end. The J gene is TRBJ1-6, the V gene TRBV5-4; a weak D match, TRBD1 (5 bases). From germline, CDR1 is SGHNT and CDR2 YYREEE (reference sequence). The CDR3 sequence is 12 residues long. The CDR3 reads CASSLDGQRLDF. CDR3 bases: TGTGCCAGCAGCTTGGACGGACAACGACTGGACTTT.

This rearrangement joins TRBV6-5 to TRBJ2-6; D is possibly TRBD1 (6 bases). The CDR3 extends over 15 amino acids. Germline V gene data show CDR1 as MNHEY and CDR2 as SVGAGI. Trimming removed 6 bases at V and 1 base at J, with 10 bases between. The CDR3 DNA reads TGTGCCAGCAGGATACAGGGTTCTGGGGCCAACGTCCTGACTTTC. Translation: CASRIQGSGANVLTF.

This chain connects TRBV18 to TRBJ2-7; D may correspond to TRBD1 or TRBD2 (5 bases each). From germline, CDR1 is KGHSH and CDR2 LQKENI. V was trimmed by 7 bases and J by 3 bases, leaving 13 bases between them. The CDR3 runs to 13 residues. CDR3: CASWDGNYYEQYF. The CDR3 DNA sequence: TGTGCCAGCTGGGACGGCAATTACTACGAGCAGTACTTC. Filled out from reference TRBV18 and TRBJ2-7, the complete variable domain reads NAGVMQNPRHLVRRRGQEARLRCSPMKGHSHVYWYRQLPEEGLKFMVYLQKENIIDESGMPKERFSAEFPKEGPSILRIQQVVRGDSAAYFCASWDGNYYEQYFGPGTRLTVT.

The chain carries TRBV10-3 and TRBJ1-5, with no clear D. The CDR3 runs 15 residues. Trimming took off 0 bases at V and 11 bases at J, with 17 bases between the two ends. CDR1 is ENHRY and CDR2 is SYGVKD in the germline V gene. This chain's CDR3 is CAISESQDLLSSQHF. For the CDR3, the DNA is TGTGCCATCAGTGAGTCGCAGGACCTCCTTTCGTCCCAGCATTTT.

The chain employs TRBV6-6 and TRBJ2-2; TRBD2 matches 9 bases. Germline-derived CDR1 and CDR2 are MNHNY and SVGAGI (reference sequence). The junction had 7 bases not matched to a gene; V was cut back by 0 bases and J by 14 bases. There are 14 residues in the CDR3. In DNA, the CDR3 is TGTGCCAGCAGTTACTCGGGCGGGGGGGCCGAACTGTTTTTT. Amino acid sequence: CASSYSGGGAELFF.

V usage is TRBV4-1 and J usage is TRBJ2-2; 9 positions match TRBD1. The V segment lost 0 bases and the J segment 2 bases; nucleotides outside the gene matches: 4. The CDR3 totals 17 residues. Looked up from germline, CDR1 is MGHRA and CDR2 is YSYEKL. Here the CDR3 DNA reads TGCGCCAGCAGCCAAGATGACAGGGGGTACAACACCGGGGAGCTGTTTTTT. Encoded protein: CASSQDDRGYNTGELFF.

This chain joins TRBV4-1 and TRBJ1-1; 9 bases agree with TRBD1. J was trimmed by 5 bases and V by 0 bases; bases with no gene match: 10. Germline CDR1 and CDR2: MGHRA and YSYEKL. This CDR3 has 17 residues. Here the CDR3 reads CASSQEEQGARGTEAFF. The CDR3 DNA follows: TGCGCCAGCAGCCAAGAGGAACAGGGGGCGCGAGGGACTGAAGCTTTCTTT.

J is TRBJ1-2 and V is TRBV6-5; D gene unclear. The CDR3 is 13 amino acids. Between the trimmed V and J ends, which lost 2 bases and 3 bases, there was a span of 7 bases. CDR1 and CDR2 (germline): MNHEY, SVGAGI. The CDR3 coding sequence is TGTGCCAGCAGTTACGTCGGAGACTATGGCTACACCTTC. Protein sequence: CASSYVGDYGYTF.

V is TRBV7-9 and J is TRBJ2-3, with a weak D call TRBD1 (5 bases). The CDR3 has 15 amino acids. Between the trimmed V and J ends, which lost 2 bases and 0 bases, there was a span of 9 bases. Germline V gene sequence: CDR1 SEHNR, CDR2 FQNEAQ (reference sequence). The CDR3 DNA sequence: TGTGCCAGCAGCTTACTACAGGTTAGCACAGATACGCAGTATTTT. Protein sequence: CASSLLQVSTDTQYF. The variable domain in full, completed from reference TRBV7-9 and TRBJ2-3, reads DTGVSQNPRHKITKRGQNVTFRCDPISEHNRLYWYRQTLGQGPEFLTYFQNEAQLEKSRLLSDRFSAERPKGSFSTLEIQRTEQGDSAMYLCASSLLQVSTDTQYFGPGTRLTVL.

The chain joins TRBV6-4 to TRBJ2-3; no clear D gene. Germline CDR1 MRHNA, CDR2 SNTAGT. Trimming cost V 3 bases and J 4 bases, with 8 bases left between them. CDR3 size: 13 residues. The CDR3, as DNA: TGTGCCAGCAGTGAGGTCTGGGCAGATACGCAGTATTTT. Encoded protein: CASSEVWADTQYF.

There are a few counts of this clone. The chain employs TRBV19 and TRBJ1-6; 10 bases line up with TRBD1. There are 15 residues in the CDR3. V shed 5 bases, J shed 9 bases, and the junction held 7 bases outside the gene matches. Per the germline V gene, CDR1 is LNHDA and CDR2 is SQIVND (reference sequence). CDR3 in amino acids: CASSRPGQGFSPLHF. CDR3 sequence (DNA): TGTGCCAGTAGTCGTCCGGGACAGGGGTTTTCACCCCTCCACTTT.

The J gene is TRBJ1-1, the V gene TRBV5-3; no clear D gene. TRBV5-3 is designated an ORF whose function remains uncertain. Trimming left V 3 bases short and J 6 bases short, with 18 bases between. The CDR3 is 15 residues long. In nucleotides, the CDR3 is TGTGCCAGAAGCTCGGTCGGCCCCGATTGGGCTGAAGCTTTCTTT. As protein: CARSSVGPDWAEAFF.

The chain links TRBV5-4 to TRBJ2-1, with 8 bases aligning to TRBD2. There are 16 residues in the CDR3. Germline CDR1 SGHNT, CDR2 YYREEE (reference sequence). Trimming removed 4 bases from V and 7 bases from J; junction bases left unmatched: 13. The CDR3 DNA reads TGTGCCAGCAGCCGTGGGGGGCGGGGGGCCCGAAATGAGCAGTTCTTC. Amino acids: CASSRGGRGARNEQFF.

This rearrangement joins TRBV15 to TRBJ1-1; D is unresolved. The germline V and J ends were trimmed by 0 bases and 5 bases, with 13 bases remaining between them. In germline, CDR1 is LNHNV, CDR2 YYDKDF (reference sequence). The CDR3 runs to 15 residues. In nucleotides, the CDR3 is TGTGCCACCAGCAGAGATCTCTCCTTTACAACTGAAGCTTTCTTT. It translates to CATSRDLSFTTEAFF.

CDR3: CASSQRTGGYGVAEAFF. The DNA for the CDR3 is TGTGCCAGCAGCCAGAGGACAGGGGGCTACGGAGTCGCTGAAGCTTTCTTT. The V gene is TRBV14, the J gene TRBJ1-1; 11 bases fit TRBD1. V was clipped by 3 bases and J by 6 bases; unmatched bases: 12. Per germline, CDR1 SGHDN and CDR2 FVKESK. CDR3 size: 17 residues.

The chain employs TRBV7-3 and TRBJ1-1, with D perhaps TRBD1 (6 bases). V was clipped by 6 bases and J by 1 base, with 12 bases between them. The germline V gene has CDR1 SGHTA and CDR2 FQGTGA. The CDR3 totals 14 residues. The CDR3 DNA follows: TGTGCCAGCAGTCCGACAGGACAGAACACTGAAGCTTTCTTT. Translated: CASSPTGQNTEAFF.

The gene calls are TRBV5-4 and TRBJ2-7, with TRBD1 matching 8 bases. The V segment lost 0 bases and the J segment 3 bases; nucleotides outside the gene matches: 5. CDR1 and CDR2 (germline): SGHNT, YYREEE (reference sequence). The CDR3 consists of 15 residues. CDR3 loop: CASSLGVQGGYEQYF. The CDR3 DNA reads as TGTGCCAGCAGCTTGGGAGTACAGGGGGGCTACGAGCAGTACTTC.